This is a list of T cell receptor beta chains from one sample in a study of T cell responses to AZD1222 COVID-19 vaccine. Generated by immunoSEQ multiplex PCR, the TCRdb table keeps only in-frame clones and is missing some. The sample records tens of thousands of clones, roughly 84% being singletons. The sequences come from peripheral blood, collected 28 days after the second AZD1222 dose. The source of these receptors is an adult who received the AZD1222 COVID-19 vaccine. Each CDR3 is given with its conserved first and last residue. A D gene is named only where the DNA matches it firmly. Where a row states a size, it is once, few, many or the class of an expanded clone; other rows omit it.

NA	TRBJ2-1	TRBV28	NA	CASSFERISGHNEQFF	TGTGCCAGCAGTTTCGAGAGGATCTCGGGCCACAATGAGCAGTTCTTC
TRBD2	TRBJ2-1	TRBV6-4	NA	CASSESGGHNEQFF	TGTGCCAGCAGTGAAAGCGGGGGGCACAATGAGCAGTTCTTC
NA	TRBJ1-6	TRBV27	NA	CASTSLGEGTNSPLHF	TGTGCCAGCACTTCATTAGGGGAAGGTACGAATTCACCCCTCCACTTT
NA	TRBJ1-6	TRBV18	once	CASSERGYDNSPLHF	TGTGCCAGCTCCGAGAGAGGGTATGATAATTCACCCCTCCACTTT
NA	TRBJ1-5	TRBV19	NA	CASRSRAGQPQHF	TGTGCCAGTAGGAGCAGAGCAGGGCAGCCCCAGCATTTT
NA	TRBJ2-7	TRBV4-3	once	CASSQDRAAGTYEQYF	TGCGCCAGCAGCCAAGATAGGGCGGCGGGTACCTACGAGCAGTACTTC
NA	TRBJ1-2	TRBV9	NA	CASSVATQGWRGGYTF	TGTGCCAGCAGCGTAGCTACCCAGGGATGGAGGGGTGGCTACACCTTC
NA	TRBJ1-4	TRBV3-1/TRBV3-2	NA	CASSPEVGAATNEKLFF	TGTGCCAGCAGCCCCGAAGTTGGCGCCGCAACTAATGAAAAACTGTTTTTT
TRBD1	TRBJ1-2	TRBV28	NA	CASSLGQGDGYTF	TGTGCCAGCAGTTTGGGACAGGGGGATGGCTACACCTTC
NA	TRBJ2-1	TRBV6-4	NA	CASSQRLEDEQFF	TGTGCCAGCAGCCAGCGGTTAGAGGATGAGCAGTTCTTC
NA	TRBJ2-7	TRBV2	NA	CASSRPGLYEQYF	TGTGCCAGCAGTCGCCCGGGGCTCTACGAGCAGTACTTC
NA	TRBJ2-7	TRBV19	NA	CASSSYYEQYF	TGTGCCAGTAGTTCTTACTACGAGCAGTACTTC
NA	TRBJ1-1	TRBV19	NA	CASSTFGTEAFF	TGTGCCAGTAGTACCTTTGGCACTGAAGCTTTCTTT
NA	TRBJ1-5	TRBV27	NA	CASGTRVGSNQPQHF	TGTGCCAGCGGAACCCGGGTGGGTAGCAATCAGCCCCAGCATTTT
NA	TRBJ2-5	TRBV5-4	NA	CASTEQNQETQYF	TGTGCCAGCACCGAACAAAATCAAGAGACCCAGTACTTC
TRBD1	TRBJ1-2	TRBV28	NA	CASSRDRFYGYTF	TGTGCCAGCAGCAGGGACAGATTCTATGGCTACACCTTC
NA	TRBJ1-5	TRBV3-1/TRBV3-2	few	CASSQDPRLQPQHF	TGTGCCAGCAGCCAAGATCCAAGGTTGCAGCCCCAGCATTTT
TRBD2	TRBJ2-2	TRBV27	few	CAARRGDNTGELFF	TGTGCTGCTAGGCGGGGGGATAACACCGGGGAGCTGTTTTTT
NA	TRBJ2-5	TRBV12-3/TRBV12-4	NA	CASRLSETQYF	TGTGCCAGCAGACTTTCGGAGACCCAGTACTTC
NA	TRBJ1-5	TRBV10-3	NA	CAISESGIGNQPQHF	TGTGCCATCAGTGAGTCGGGAATCGGGAATCAGCCCCAGCATTTT
TRBD2	TRBJ2-2	TRBV30	NA	CAGTSGGLNTGELFF	TGTGCCGGGACTAGCGGGGGGCTGAACACCGGGGAGCTGTTTTTT
NA	TRBJ2-2	TRBV27	NA	CASSQQGQNTGELFF	TGTGCCAGCTCCCAGCAGGGCCAGAACACCGGGGAGCTGTTTTTT
TRBD1	TRBJ2-6	TRBV28	NA	CASSLGDRISGANVLTF	TGTGCCAGCAGTTTGGGGGACAGGATCTCTGGGGCCAACGTCCTGACTTTC
NA	TRBJ2-2	TRBV21-1	NA	CASSLGQDGELFF	TGTGCCAGCAGCCTAGGTCAAGATGGGGAGCTGTTTTTT
NA	TRBJ1-2	TRBV14	NA	CASSPRDELYGYTF	TGTGCCAGCAGCCCACGGGACGAGTTGTATGGCTACACCTTC
NA	TRBJ2-3	TRBV9	NA	CASSVAGGRSTDTQYF	TGTGCCAGCAGCGTAGCTGGGGGCAGAAGCACAGATACGCAGTATTTT